This TCR beta chain was identified in a study of T cells in Graves' hyperthyroidism and ophthalmopathy. Study-level background: Upon initial diagnosis and before any treatment, peripheral blood was collected.

This clonotype was picked up many times. Diagnoses were made from clinical symptoms, serum measures (thyroxine and TRAb), thyroid ultrasound and orbital computed tomography. Amplification of TCR beta CDR3 regions was performed using RNA transcripts as template. The study used the HTBI primer set for a first-round RT-PCR of the TCR CDR3. TCRdb called the multiplex PCR reads again in MiXCR, with one record for every CDR3 protein. Of hundreds of thousands of distinct CDR3 sequences in the sample, approximately 13% were seen once. Sequenced: blood. The TCR sequence derives from a woman between 25 and 40 years old with Graves' hyperthyroidism that later progressed to Graves' ophthalmopathy.

Here the CDR3 reads CASSRTSASTDTQYF. CDR3 sequence (DNA): TGCGCCAGCAGCCGGACTAGCGCAAGCACAGATACGCAGTATTTT. This chain connects TRBV5-1 to TRBJ2-3, with 9 bases matching TRBD2. The J segment lost 0 bases and the V segment lost 4 bases, leaving 3 bases of the junction unmatched. CDR3 length equals 15 residues. Germline V CDR1 and CDR2: SGHRS, YFSETQ.